Listed below are T cell receptor beta chains from one sample, sequenced in a study of Ad26.COV2.S vaccination and SARS-CoV-2 variants. Libraries were prepared by immunoSEQ multiplex PCR; TCRdb keeps only in-frame clonotypes and omits some of them. The table has hundreds of thousands of clones, about 90% seen once. The sequencing here drew on peripheral blood, taken in a trial of Ad26.COV2.S vaccine versus placebo. All receptors come from a person between 18 and 60 years old who received the Ad26.COV2.S COVID-19 vaccine or a placebo. Each CDR3 is given with its conserved first and last residue.

V gene: TRBV2; J gene: TRBJ1-5; CDR3 protein: CASSRQDYSNQPQHF
V gene: TRBV27; J gene: TRBJ2-1; CDR3 protein: CASSLRDYNEQFF
V gene: TRBV27; J gene: TRBJ2-1; CDR3 protein: CASRRGGVYNEQFF
V gene: TRBV6-2/TRBV6-3; J gene: TRBJ1-4; CDR3 protein: CASSPPDRSDYEKLFF
V gene: TRBV2; J gene: TRBJ1-2; CDR3 protein: CASRGTSYGYTF
V gene: TRBV5-4; J gene: TRBJ2-2; CDR3 protein: CASSNRDNTGELFF
V gene: TRBV19; J gene: TRBJ2-5; CDR3 protein: CASSIVPGGTQYF
V gene: TRBV27; J gene: TRBJ2-5; CDR3 protein: CASSPQGAGGETQYF
V gene: TRBV7-3; J gene: TRBJ1-2; CDR3 protein: CASSLKQGEYYGYTF
V gene: TRBV6-5; J gene: TRBJ2-3; CDR3 protein: CASSYDLAGVTDTQYF
V gene: TRBV7-2; J gene: TRBJ1-2; CDR3 protein: CASSPRGTDYGYTF
V gene: TRBV5-5; J gene: TRBJ1-5; CDR3 protein: CASSLGVVAGGLQPQHF
V gene: TRBV10-3; J gene: TRBJ2-7; CDR3 protein: CAISVGQGSPYEQYF
V gene: TRBV7-2; J gene: TRBJ1-1; CDR3 protein: CASSQEAGTNTEAFF
V gene: TRBV30; J gene: TRBJ1-2; CDR3 protein: CAWTPWGVYGYTF
V gene: TRBV7-9; J gene: TRBJ1-2; CDR3 protein: CASSLDIRAYTF
V gene: TRBV6-2/TRBV6-3; J gene: TRBJ1-5; CDR3 protein: CASSSGASAYSNQPQHF
V gene: TRBV3-1/TRBV3-2; J gene: TRBJ1-2; CDR3 protein: CASSRMGSSGYTF
V gene: TRBV3-1/TRBV3-2; J gene: TRBJ1-1; CDR3 protein: CASSPSRDTEAFF
V gene: TRBV14; J gene: TRBJ2-1; CDR3 protein: CASSPGGYEQFF
V gene: TRBV30; J gene: TRBJ1-2; CDR3 protein: CAWSPGGDGYTF
V gene: TRBV27; J gene: TRBJ2-1; CDR3 protein: CASSFQQGFYNEQFF
V gene: TRBV2; J gene: TRBJ2-7; CDR3 protein: CASPGQGSYEQYF
V gene: TRBV11-1; J gene: TRBJ1-3; CDR3 protein: CASTDRPGAGNTIYF
V gene: TRBV6-5; J gene: TRBJ2-7; CDR3 protein: CASSYRDTGTYEQYF
V gene: TRBV6-5; J gene: TRBJ2-7; CDR3 protein: CASSYPGQSGGYEQYF
V gene: TRBV30; J gene: TRBJ1-1; CDR3 protein: CAWSARREAFF
V gene: TRBV19; J gene: TRBJ2-3; CDR3 protein: CASSPDRGGTDTQYF
V gene: TRBV6-1; J gene: TRBJ2-2; CDR3 protein: CASSDRIGSGKNTGELFF
V gene: TRBV30; J gene: TRBJ2-7; CDR3 protein: CAWTSGNSYEQYF
V gene: TRBV27; J gene: TRBJ1-6; CDR3 protein: CASSLGTIFRDSPLHF
V gene: TRBV5-1; J gene: TRBJ2-7; CDR3 protein: CASSSTGTSWGEQYF
V gene: TRBV5-4; J gene: TRBJ2-1; CDR3 protein: CASSPDGGSYNEQFF
V gene: TRBV6-5; J gene: TRBJ2-7; CDR3 protein: CASRRGGQVYEQYF
V gene: TRBV7-2; J gene: TRBJ2-3; CDR3 protein: CASSPGTSTDTQYF
V gene: TRBV6-5; J gene: TRBJ2-7; CDR3 protein: CASMPWTGAYEQYF
V gene: TRBV2; J gene: TRBJ2-7; CDR3 protein: CASTPSSEQYF
V gene: TRBV29-1; J gene: TRBJ2-3; CDR3 protein: CSVDRAVPTDTQYF
V gene: TRBV10-1; J gene: TRBJ1-4; CDR3 protein: CASSVGQGANNWEKLFF
V gene: TRBV5-4; J gene: TRBJ2-7; CDR3 protein: CASSLGREQYF
V gene: TRBV4-3; J gene: TRBJ2-3; CDR3 protein: CASSQDPSWTPRPDTQYF
V gene: TRBV5-1; J gene: TRBJ2-1; CDR3 protein: CASSPDSSRVDEQFF
V gene: TRBV9; J gene: TRBJ2-5; CDR3 protein: CASSVAAGRETQYF
V gene: TRBV29-1; J gene: TRBJ2-7; CDR3 protein: CSVEFRDSSSYEQYF
V gene: TRBV4-3; J gene: TRBJ1-2; CDR3 protein: CASSHRGRDRNYGYTF
V gene: TRBV7-2; J gene: TRBJ2-3; CDR3 protein: CASSGPRTDTQYF